A selection of T cell receptor beta chains follows, all from one sample in a study of cytomegalovirus exposure and HLA in healthy donors. The protocol was immunoSEQ multiplex PCR, while the TCRdb copy is restricted to in-frame clones and leaves out a portion. The data contain roughly 140,000 clones, roughly 78% of them singletons. The sequenced sample was PBMCs. The receptor set was obtained from a man aged 40-55 years in good health and CMV-seropositive. Each CDR3 is given with its conserved first and last residue. D genes are given only for firm matches. A row's size may be missing; if present it is once, few, many or a size class.

abundance: NA; j_gene: TRBJ2-7; v_gene: TRBV29-1; d_gene: TRBD2; CDR3nt: TGCAGCGTTGGGATGGGTAGCGGGACCTCCGCGGGCGAGCAGTACTTC; CDR3aa: CSVGMGSGTSAGEQYF
abundance: NA; j_gene: TRBJ2-1; v_gene: TRBV30; d_gene: NA; CDR3nt: TGTGCCTGGAGTGAAGAGGTTGAGCAGTTCTTC; CDR3aa: CAWSEEVEQFF
abundance: NA; j_gene: TRBJ2-5; v_gene: TRBV30; d_gene: NA; CDR3nt: TGTGCCTGGAGTGTGAGAGAGAACCAAGAGACCCAGTACTTC; CDR3aa: CAWSVRENQETQYF
abundance: NA; j_gene: TRBJ1-2; v_gene: TRBV4-1; d_gene: NA; CDR3nt: TGCGCCAGCAGCCAAGATTTCGGAGTTAGGCGTAGGGGGAGCTACACCTTC; CDR3aa: CASSQDFGVRRRGSYTF
abundance: NA; j_gene: TRBJ2-7; v_gene: TRBV28; d_gene: NA; CDR3nt: TGTGCCAGCAGCTCGAGCGGAGCCTCCTACGAGCAGTACTTC; CDR3aa: CASSSSGASYEQYF
abundance: NA; j_gene: TRBJ2-7; v_gene: TRBV10-3; d_gene: TRBD2; CDR3nt: TGTGCCATCAGTGAGTCAATGGCGGGAGGGTGGTACGAGCAGTACTTC; CDR3aa: CAISESMAGGWYEQYF
abundance: NA; j_gene: TRBJ2-1; v_gene: TRBV5-4; d_gene: NA; CDR3nt: TGTGCCAGGAGGAAATACCCCTACAATGAGCAGTTCTTC; CDR3aa: CARRKYPYNEQFF
abundance: NA; j_gene: TRBJ1-2; v_gene: TRBV15; d_gene: TRBD1; CDR3nt: TGTGCCACCAGCTGTCGGACAGGGGCGAAAGGCTACACCTTC; CDR3aa: CATSCRTGAKGYTF
abundance: NA; j_gene: TRBJ2-3; v_gene: TRBV6-5; d_gene: TRBD2; CDR3nt: TGTGCCAGCACAAAGCGGGAGGGGACAGATACGCAGTATTTT; CDR3aa: CASTKREGTDTQYF
abundance: NA; j_gene: TRBJ2-1; v_gene: TRBV19; d_gene: TRBD1; CDR3nt: TGTGCCAGTAGTGTCGCAGGGGGCGCATACAATGAGCAGTTCTTC; CDR3aa: CASSVAGGAYNEQFF
abundance: few; j_gene: TRBJ2-7; v_gene: TRBV5-4; d_gene: TRBD1; CDR3nt: TGTGCCAGCAGTCGCCGGGACAGTTCCTACGAGCAGTACTTC; CDR3aa: CASSRRDSSYEQYF
abundance: NA; j_gene: TRBJ2-3; v_gene: TRBV5-6; d_gene: TRBD2; CDR3nt: TGTGCCAGCAGCTTTTTACTAGCGGGAACAGATACGCAGTATTTT; CDR3aa: CASSFLLAGTDTQYF
abundance: NA; j_gene: TRBJ1-5; v_gene: TRBV6-1; d_gene: NA; CDR3nt: TGTGCCAGCAGTGCTAACCCGGGACAAAACAATCAGCCCCAGCATTTT; CDR3aa: CASSANPGQNNQPQHF
abundance: NA; j_gene: TRBJ2-5; v_gene: TRBV28; d_gene: NA; CDR3nt: TGTGCCAGCACCCCCATGCAGGGTTGGGAGACCCAGTACTTC; CDR3aa: CASTPMQGWETQYF
abundance: NA; j_gene: TRBJ2-2; v_gene: TRBV11-2; d_gene: NA; CDR3nt: TGTGCCAGCAGCTTAGCGGCAGGATACGGGGAGCTGTTTTTT; CDR3aa: CASSLAAGYGELFF
abundance: NA; j_gene: TRBJ2-2; v_gene: TRBV4-1; d_gene: NA; CDR3nt: TGCGCCAGCAGCCCGCGCGAGTTCACCGGGGAGCTGTTTTTT; CDR3aa: CASSPREFTGELFF
abundance: NA; j_gene: TRBJ2-2; v_gene: TRBV28; d_gene: TRBD1; CDR3nt: TGTGCCAGCACTACAGGACAGGACCCCGGCGAGCTGTTTTTT; CDR3aa: CASTTGQDPGELFF
abundance: NA; j_gene: TRBJ2-7; v_gene: TRBV28; d_gene: NA; CDR3nt: TGTGCCAGCAGTTTCATAAGGGGGTCAAGCTCCTACGAGCAGTACTTC; CDR3aa: CASSFIRGSSSYEQYF
abundance: NA; j_gene: TRBJ2-7; v_gene: TRBV4-3; d_gene: TRBD2; CDR3nt: TGCGCCAGCAGCCAAGATTGGGCTAGCGGGAGGGAAGAGCAGTACTTC; CDR3aa: CASSQDWASGREEQYF
abundance: NA; j_gene: TRBJ2-1; v_gene: TRBV6-5; d_gene: TRBD2; CDR3nt: TGTGCCAGCAGTTACCGGGGGGGCCTATACAATGAGCAGTTCTTC; CDR3aa: CASSYRGGLYNEQFF
abundance: NA; j_gene: TRBJ2-1; v_gene: TRBV7-2; d_gene: NA; CDR3nt: TGTGCCAGCAGCTTCGACAGTTCCTACAATGAGCAGTTCTTC; CDR3aa: CASSFDSSYNEQFF
abundance: NA; j_gene: TRBJ2-7; v_gene: TRBV6-5; d_gene: TRBD2; CDR3nt: TGTGCCAGCAGTTACTCCCTGACTAGCGGGGCCTACGAGCAGTACTTC; CDR3aa: CASSYSLTSGAYEQYF
abundance: NA; j_gene: TRBJ1-2; v_gene: TRBV5-1; d_gene: NA; CDR3nt: TGCGCCAGCAGCTTGGGTCAGCCGGGTAACTATGGCTACACCTTC; CDR3aa: CASSLGQPGNYGYTF
abundance: once; j_gene: TRBJ2-3; v_gene: TRBV5-4; d_gene: NA; CDR3nt: TGTGCCAGCAGCTTGCGCGGAGCAGATACGCAGTATTTT; CDR3aa: CASSLRGADTQYF
abundance: NA; j_gene: TRBJ1-5; v_gene: TRBV28; d_gene: NA; CDR3nt: TGTGCCAGCAGGCAACAGGGAAGCAATCAGCCCCAGCATTTT; CDR3aa: CASRQQGSNQPQHF
abundance: NA; j_gene: TRBJ1-5; v_gene: TRBV6-1; d_gene: NA; CDR3nt: TGTGCCAGCAGTGAAGCGCTCGGCAGGGGCGGCAATCAGCCCCAGCATTTT; CDR3aa: CASSEALGRGGNQPQHF
abundance: NA; j_gene: TRBJ2-7; v_gene: TRBV11-3; d_gene: NA; CDR3nt: TGTGCCAGCAGCCCCGGAGGGGTTTCCTACGAGCAGTACTTC; CDR3aa: CASSPGGVSYEQYF
abundance: NA; j_gene: TRBJ2-1; v_gene: TRBV6-6; d_gene: NA; CDR3nt: TGTGCCAGCAGTTTAACAGGGGAGCAGTTCTTC; CDR3aa: CASSLTGEQFF
abundance: NA; j_gene: TRBJ2-4; v_gene: TRBV19; d_gene: TRBD2; CDR3nt: TGTGCCAGTAGTCCAGATGCGGGGACTATAAACATTCAGTACTTC; CDR3aa: CASSPDAGTINIQYF
abundance: few; j_gene: TRBJ1-5; v_gene: TRBV6-5; d_gene: TRBD1; CDR3nt: TGTGCCAGCAGGGGACAGGGGAATCAGCCCCAGCATTTT; CDR3aa: CASRGQGNQPQHF
abundance: NA; j_gene: TRBJ2-7; v_gene: TRBV6-5; d_gene: TRBD1; CDR3nt: TGTGCCAGCAGTTACGGACAGGGGGCGACCTACGAGCAGTACTTC; CDR3aa: CASSYGQGATYEQYF